A single sample gave rise to the 31 T cell receptor beta chains below, sequenced in a study of shared clonotypes between healthy human individuals (dated by TCRdb to about 2020). The library was made by the immunoSEQ multiplex PCR assay. The immuneACCESS repertoire file appears here via TCRdb, limited to in-frame rearrangements. These files lack a portion of the clones; in checked studies, under half of the deficit traces to unresolved V genes, and the cause of the others is not known. The table for this sample lists 2,500,000 or so clones; 80% to 95% of them were counted only once. Together, the top ten hold about 0.36% of the sample. Material: naive CD4+ T cells from PBMCs. According to the study, the label for this sample's cell subset or site signals: CD45RA+ positively selected. The receptors here all came from a man between 18 and 29 years old in good health. Some clones in this sample may be carry-over from other donors' samples.

This clone was seen once. This specimen includes other DNA sequences encoding the same CDR3. CDR3 amino acids: CASNGNQPQHF. Written as DNA, the CDR3 is TGTGCCAGCAATGGCAATCAGCCCCAGCATTTT. The chain is built from TRBV28 and TRBJ1-5, with D unclear. The CDR3 has 11 residues. Germline CDR1 and CDR2: MDHEN and SYDVKM. V lost 7 bases, J lost 2 bases, and 3 bases lay in between.

This sequence joins TRBV5-1 and TRBJ2-7; 9 bases line up with TRBD2. Germline assignment: CDR1 SGHRS and CDR2 YFSETQ. CDR3 length: 16 amino acids. V lost 0 bases to trimming and J lost 3 bases; unmatched junction nucleotides: 7. The CDR3 spells CASSLVPSGIGYEQYF. CDR3 DNA: TGCGCCAGCAGCTTGGTTCCTAGCGGGATTGGCTACGAGCAGTACTTC.

This clone was counted once. The chain uses TRBV27 and TRBJ2-7; TRBD2 is a possible D gene (5 bases). The CDR3 sequence is 13 residues long. Germline-derived CDR1 and CDR2 are MNHEY and SMNVEV (reference sequence). The V end was cut by 8 bases, the J end by 4 bases, with 15 bases between. The CDR3 reads CASLGPRGYEQYF. In DNA form, the CDR3 reads TGTGCCAGCCTCGGCCCCCGGGGTTACGAGCAGTACTTC.

The CDR3 DNA sequence: TGTGCCAGCAGCCGAAGGCGGGCGGATATCCTGACAGATACGCAGTATTTT. Its protein is CASSRRRADILTDTQYF. This chain joins TRBV5-4 and TRBJ2-3; the D gene is possibly TRBD2 (5 bases). Germline V gives CDR1 SGHNT, CDR2 YYREEE (reference sequence). V was pared by 4 bases and J by 3 bases, with 21 bases between. The CDR3 spans 17 residues.

The chain combines TRBV5-1 with TRBJ1-3, with D perhaps matching TRBD1 (6 bases). V shed 3 bases and J shed 6 bases, with 16 bases lying between them. The CDR3 spans 15 residues. Per germline, CDR1 SGHRS and CDR2 YFSETQ. This chain's CDR3 is CASSSGGGPQNTIYF. Written as DNA, the CDR3 is TGCGCCAGCAGCTCGGGAGGGGGGCCGCAAAACACCATATATTTT.

V usage is TRBV5-1 and J usage is TRBJ1-3; 7 bases are a match to TRBD1. This CDR3 comprises 14 residues. Germline V gene data show CDR1 as SGHRS and CDR2 as YFSETQ. The J segment lost 8 bases and the V segment lost 0 bases, leaving 5 bases of the junction unmatched. In nucleotides, the CDR3 is TGCGCCAGCAGCTTGGGACAGGGTAGCGACACCATATATTTT. It specifies CASSLGQGSDTIYF.

The rearrangement uses TRBV5-1 and TRBJ2-5, with TRBD1 matching over 9 bases. CDR3 length equals 16 residues. Germline V lookup: CDR1 SGHRS, CDR2 YFSETQ. V was pared by 4 bases and J by 3 bases, with 10 bases of the junction left unmatched. CDR3 amino acids: CASSIGQGTIKETQYF. DNA of the CDR3: TGCGCCAGCAGCATCGGACAGGGGACTATTAAAGAGACCCAGTACTTC.

Details on this clone: The sample has other DNA sequences that encode this CDR3 too. This chain connects TRBV30 to TRBJ1-2; the D is unclear. CDR3 length: 11 amino acids. Trimming shortened V by 3 bases and J by 4 bases, and 6 bases separated the two germline ends. Germline V gives CDR1 GTSNPN, CDR2 SVGIG (reference sequence). The CDR3 here is CAWSRVYGYTF. For the CDR3, the DNA is TGTGCCTGGAGCCGGGTCTATGGCTACACCTTC.

This CDR3 is CASSRNGVSHYGYTF. The CDR3 region has the DNA TGTGCCAGCAGCCGAAACGGGGTTTCTCACTATGGCTACACCTTC. The rearrangement uses TRBV5-6 and TRBJ1-2, with D uncertain. With 4 bases removed from V and 3 bases from J, the gap between germline ends came to 16 bases. CDR1 is SGHDT, CDR2 YYEEEE, per germline. This CDR3 comprises 15 residues.

This chain uses TRBV27 with TRBJ2-7, with 7 nucleotides matching TRBD2. The CDR3 contains 17 residues. The junction had 17 bases not matched to a gene; V was cut back by 5 bases and J by 4 bases. Germline V CDR1 and CDR2: MNHEY, SMNVEV (reference sequence). CDR3: CASSPSSRAGDRYEQYF. The CDR3 DNA sequence: TGTGCCAGCAGTCCCTCGTCGCGGGCGGGAGATAGGTACGAGCAGTACTTC.

V is TRBV18 and J is TRBJ1-1, with 7 bases identical to TRBD1. V gave up 4 bases and J gave up 0 bases; unmatched junction bases: 5. The germline CDR1 and CDR2 sequences are KGHSH and LQKENI. The CDR3 spans 15 residues. The CDR3 DNA follows: TGTGCCAGCTCACGGGACAGACTTATGAACACTGAAGCTTTCTTT. Translation: CASSRDRLMNTEAFF.

As regards this clone: The same CDR3 also results from other DNA sequences found in this sample. For the CDR3, the DNA is TGTGCCAGCAGCAGGGAGGGCACAGATACGCAGTATTTT. This encodes CASSREGTDTQYF. The chain joins TRBV2 to TRBJ2-3, with D possibly being TRBD2 (6 bases). The CDR3 loop spans 13 amino acids. Germline V gives CDR1 SNHLY, CDR2 FYNNEI. V was cut by 6 bases and J by 1 base, with 8 bases left in between.

The rearrangement joins TRBV2 to TRBJ2-3; D ambiguous. The ends were cut back, 6 bases at V and 8 bases at J, with 12 bases in the middle. This CDR3 contains 12 residues. Germline assignment: CDR1 SNHLY and CDR2 FYNNEI. CDR3 nucleotides: TGTGCCAGCAGCGTCCGAACCGGTACGCAGTATTTT. Its protein product is CASSVRTGTQYF.

V and J are TRBV6-6 and TRBJ2-5; a weak D match, TRBD1 (5 bases). In germline, CDR1 is MNHNY, CDR2 SVGAGI (reference sequence). The length of the CDR3 is 11 residues. The V and J ends lost 8 bases and 5 bases respectively, with 9 bases between them. CDR3 in DNA: TGTGCCAGCGCAGGGCTGGAGACCCAGTACTTC. Amino acid sequence: CASAGLETQYF.

Worth noting for this clone: Other DNA sequences in this sample translate to the same CDR3. The chain joins TRBV14 to TRBJ2-1; the D gene is possibly TRBD1 (6 bases). This CDR3 has 13 residues. V was shortened by 1 base and J by 7 bases, with 8 bases between the two germline ends. The V gene's germline CDR1 is SGHDN and CDR2 FVKESK. The CDR3 reads CASSQVRGNEQFF. In DNA form, the CDR3 reads TGTGCCAGCAGCCAAGTGAGGGGGAATGAGCAGTTCTTC.

CDR3: CASRTDSATTGELFF. In nucleotides, the CDR3 is TGCGCCAGCAGGACCGATTCGGCGACTACCGGGGAGCTGTTTTTT. V is TRBV5-1 and J is TRBJ2-2; D uncertain. V was clipped by 5 bases and J by 5 bases, with 16 bases between them. The germline V gene has CDR1 SGHRS and CDR2 YFSETQ. There are 15 residues in the CDR3.

The chain uses TRBV10-2 and TRBJ2-6; D ambiguous. V lost 0 bases and J lost 1, with 10 bases in between. This CDR3 is built from 17 residues. Germline V lookup: CDR1 WSHSY, CDR2 SAAADI. CDR3 DNA sequence: TGCGCCAGCAGTGAGTCCCGGTTAAGGTCTGGGGCCAACGTCCTGACTTTC. Translating gives CASSESRLRSGANVLTF.

This rearrangement joins TRBV6-1 to TRBJ1-2; the match to TRBD1 covers 7 bases. J was trimmed by 3 bases and V by 4 bases; bases with no gene match: 5. This CDR3 spans 14 amino acids. Germline V gives CDR1 MNHNS, CDR2 SASEGT. Here the CDR3 reads CASSGDREDYGYTF. CDR3 in DNA: TGTGCCAGCAGTGGTGACAGGGAGGACTATGGCTACACCTTC.

The chain links TRBV9 to TRBJ2-1; D not certain. Germline V gives CDR1 SGDLS, CDR2 YYNGEE. The CDR3 spans 14 residues. V lost 5 bases and J 5 bases, leaving 14 bases between the germline ends. CDR3 region: CASSGVGFNNEQFF. CDR3 nucleotides: TGTGCCAGCAGTGGAGTGGGGTTCAACAATGAGCAGTTCTTC. The whole variable domain, filled in from reference TRBV9 and TRBJ2-1, reads DSGVTQTPKHLITATGQRVTLRCSPRSGDLSVYWYQQSLDQGLQFLIQYYNGEERAKGNILERFSAQQFPDLHSELNLSSLELGDSALYFCASSGVGFNNEQFFGPGTRLTVL.

This clone appeared a few times. Other nucleotide sequences from this sample produce the same CDR3. CDR3 amino acids: CASSSGTEAFF. In nucleotides, the CDR3 is TGTGCCAGCAGTTCGGGGACTGAAGCTTTCTTT. The rearrangement joins TRBV28 to TRBJ1-1; no reliable D call. The germline gives CDR1 MDHEN, CDR2 SYDVKM. Trimming took off 4 bases at V and 5 bases at J, with 5 bases between the two ends. The CDR3 is 11 residues long.

This chain joins TRBV27 and TRBJ1-1; D uncertain. Germline values: CDR1 MNHEY, CDR2 SMNVEV (reference sequence). CDR3 length: 15 residues. V was pared by 3 bases and J by 7 bases, with 18 bases between. DNA of the CDR3: TGTGCCAGCAGTTTCGGTCTGCTGGCACACAGTGAAGCTTTCTTT. Encoded protein: CASSFGLLAHSEAFF.

This clone appeared a single time. The rearrangement links TRBV19 to TRBJ2-7, with D possibly matching TRBD2 (6 bases). The CDR3 has 15 residues. Germline V gene lookup returns CDR1 LNHDA and CDR2 SQIVND (reference sequence). V was trimmed by 0 bases and J by 3 bases, leaving 12 bases between them. CDR3 protein: CASSIEVGGLYEQYF. The CDR3 region has the DNA TGTGCCAGTAGTATAGAAGTCGGGGGACTCTACGAGCAGTACTTC.

This clone was found once. The rearrangement joins TRBV28 to TRBJ2-1; 10 nucleotides align to TRBD1. V was pared by 5 bases and J by 10 bases, with 11 bases of the junction left unmatched. CDR3 size: 15 residues. Germline V gives CDR1 MDHEN, CDR2 SYDVKM. The CDR3 DNA reads as TGTGCCAGCAGTCCACCGGGACAGGGGCCCAGAGAGCAGTTCTTC. Its protein product is CASSPPGQGPREQFF. Full variable domain (missing parts from reference TRBV28 and TRBJ2-1): DVKVTQSSRYLVKRTGEKVFLECVQDMDHENMFWYRQDPGLGLRLIYFSYDVKMKEKGDIPEGYSVSREKKERFSLILESASTNQTSMYLCASSPPGQGPREQFFGPGTRLTVL.

This clone was observed a single time. The chain has TRBV29-1 and TRBJ2-2, with TRBD2 as a possible D gene (5 bases). Germline-derived CDR1 and CDR2 are SQVTM and ANQGSEA. The CDR3 spans 14 residues. Between the trimmed V and J ends, which lost 4 bases and 5 bases, there was a span of 14 bases. The CDR3 nucleotides are TGCAGCGTTGCGCGGGCGTTTGGGACCGGGGAGCTGTTTTTT. The encoded protein is CSVARAFGTGELFF.

The V and J genes are TRBV19 and TRBJ2-6; 9 bases agree with TRBD1. Germline CDR1 is LNHDA and CDR2 is SQIVND (reference sequence). The V and J ends lost 8 bases and 3 bases, in that order; junction bases with no gene match: 11. The CDR3 is 17 amino acids. The CDR3 DNA sequence: TGTGCCAGTGGGCGGGGACAGGGTTCTCGTGGGGCCAACGTCCTGACTTTC. Translation gives CASGRGQGSRGANVLTF.

This chain joins TRBV7-9 and TRBJ1-1; 7 bases map to TRBD1. CDR3 length equals 15 residues. V shed 5 bases, J shed 0 bases, and the junction held 6 bases outside the gene matches. CDR1 is SEHNR, CDR2 FQNEAQ, per germline (reference sequence). CDR3 in amino acids: CASSPWDSLNTEAFF. The CDR3 nucleotides are TGTGCCAGCAGCCCCTGGGACAGCTTGAACACTGAAGCTTTCTTT.

The rearrangement uses TRBV7-2 and TRBJ1-1; a weak D match, TRBD1 (5 bases). V dropped 1 base and J dropped 2 bases, with 8 bases sitting between them. The CDR3 has 14 amino acids. From germline, CDR1 is SGHTA and CDR2 FQGNSA. CDR3 DNA: TGTGCCAGCAGCTTAGGACAGCCCAACACTGAAGCTTTCTTT. Encoded protein: CASSLGQPNTEAFF.

The chain recombines TRBV10-3 with TRBJ1-2; D is perhaps TRBD1 (6 bases). The CDR3 sequence is 15 residues long. V dropped 10 bases and J dropped 5 bases, with 23 bases sitting between them. Germline V gives CDR1 ENHRY, CDR2 SYGVKD. Written as DNA, the CDR3 is TGTGCCACAAGGGCCCCCGACAGGCCCCCTTATGGCTACACCTTC. This translates into CATRAPDRPPYGYTF.

The chain carries TRBV5-4 and TRBJ2-5; 8 bases align to TRBD2. The CDR3 totals 15 residues. The germline CDR1 and CDR2 sequences are SGHNT and YYREEE (reference sequence). With 2 bases clipped from V and 4 bases from J, the junction kept 7 bases outside the gene matches. This CDR3 reads CASSFREGPSETQYF. The DNA of the CDR3 is TGTGCCAGCAGCTTTCGGGAGGGGCCCTCAGAGACCCAGTACTTC.

As for this clone: At the DNA level, this CDR3 is encoded by other sequences in the same sample as well. The V call is TRBV7-8, the J call TRBJ1-1; D not resolved. Germline assignment: CDR1 SGHVS and CDR2 FQNEAQ. The CDR3 is 14 amino acids. V lost 1 base, J lost 2 bases, and 8 bases lay in between. Here the CDR3 DNA reads TGTGCCAGCAGCTTAGTCGCCTTAAACACTGAAGCTTTCTTT. Translating gives CASSLVALNTEAFF.

The chain links TRBV5-4 to TRBJ2-1, with 9 positions matching TRBD2. Germline CDR1 is SGHNT and CDR2 is YYREEE (reference sequence). The CDR3 spans 15 residues. Trimming at V came to 0 bases and at J to 8 bases, leaving 6 bases not matched to a gene. As DNA, the CDR3 is TGTGCCAGCAGCTTGGCGGCTAGCGGGAACCATGAGCAGTTCTTC. This encodes CASSLAASGNHEQFF.